A selection of T cell receptor beta chains follows, all from one sample in a study of breast tumors, draining lymph nodes, adjacent tissues. TCRdb passed the multiplex PCR reads through MiXCR, listing each CDR3 protein once. The table has about 140,000 distinct CDR3 sequences, 32% seen once. Specimen: axillary lymph node tissue. Receptors were obtained from a female donor with breast cancer. Some clones in this sample may be carry-over from other donors' samples. Both conserved end residues are part of each CDR3. A D gene is named only where the DNA matches it firmly. Only part of the rows carry a size: once, few, many, or a class if the clone is expanded.

d_gene: TRBD1; j_gene: TRBJ1-4; abundance: once; v_gene: TRBV5-1; CDR3nt: TGCGCCAGCAGCCCACAGGGGGCACCTAATGAAAAACTGTTTTTT; CDR3aa: CASSPQGAPNEKLFF
d_gene: .; j_gene: TRBJ2-3; abundance: many; v_gene: TRBV4-1; CDR3nt: TGCGCCAGCAGCCCTGGGGGAGGGGGGCTCGTTACGCAGTATTTT; CDR3aa: CASSPGGGGLVTQYF
d_gene: .; j_gene: TRBJ2-2; abundance: .; v_gene: TRBV20-1; CDR3nt: TGCAGTGCTACGCACCCGGCCGGGACAGGGGAGCTGTTTTTT; CDR3aa: CSATHPAGTGELFF
d_gene: TRBD1; j_gene: TRBJ1-4; abundance: .; v_gene: TRBV20-1; CDR3nt: TGCAGTGCCCGGGACAGGTTAGCTGAAAAACTGTTTTTT; CDR3aa: CSARDRLAEKLFF
d_gene: TRBD1; j_gene: TRBJ2-5; abundance: many; v_gene: TRBV3-1; CDR3nt: TGTGCCAGCAGCCAGGGACAGGGGAAAGAGACCCAGTACTTC; CDR3aa: CASSQGQGKETQYF
d_gene: .; j_gene: TRBJ1-6; abundance: many; v_gene: TRBV6-1; CDR3nt: TGTGCCAGCAGTGAGAGGGGAGGGAATTCACCCCTCCACTTT; CDR3aa: CASSERGGNSPLHF
d_gene: .; j_gene: TRBJ2-7; abundance: .; v_gene: TRBV7-8; CDR3nt: TGTGCCAGCAGCGAATCAGGGGTTACCGGGGAGCTGTACTTC; CDR3aa: CASSESGVTGELYF
d_gene: .; j_gene: TRBJ1-2; abundance: many; v_gene: TRBV29-1; CDR3nt: TGCAGCGTTGGAAGCCAGGGCTACACCTTC; CDR3aa: CSVGSQGYTF
d_gene: .; j_gene: TRBJ2-3; abundance: .; v_gene: TRBV6-2/TRBV6-3; CDR3nt: TGTGCCAGCAGTTACCGAACAGTTAGCACAGATACGCAGTATTTT; CDR3aa: CASSYRTVSTDTQYF
d_gene: TRBD1; j_gene: TRBJ1-6; abundance: many; v_gene: TRBV6-5; CDR3nt: TGTGCCAGCAGTTCCCGGACAGGCACTTATTCACCCCTCCACTTT; CDR3aa: CASSSRTGTYSPLHF
d_gene: .; j_gene: TRBJ1-6; abundance: many; v_gene: TRBV20-1; CDR3nt: TGCAGTGCCAGAAAGACCAACAGGGAAGGCTCACCCCTCCACTTT; CDR3aa: CSARKTNREGSPLHF
d_gene: .; j_gene: TRBJ2-5; abundance: many; v_gene: TRBV20-1; CDR3nt: TGCAGTGCTAGAAAAGAAGGGGCCGCCAAGCAAGAGACCCAGTACTTC; CDR3aa: CSARKEGAAKQETQYF
d_gene: .; j_gene: TRBJ2-7; abundance: .; v_gene: TRBV7-9; CDR3nt: TGTGCCAGCAGTTTATACGGGTCGGGGGCAGCCTACGAGCAGTACTTC; CDR3aa: CASSLYGSGAAYEQYF
d_gene: .; j_gene: TRBJ1-1; abundance: few; v_gene: TRBV10-1; CDR3nt: TGCGCCAGCAGTGACAATTCGGATGAAGCTTTCTTT; CDR3aa: CASSDNSDEAFF
d_gene: .; j_gene: TRBJ1-1; abundance: few; v_gene: TRBV7-9; CDR3nt: TGTGCCAGCACGGTACTAACTGAAGCTTTCTTT; CDR3aa: CASTVLTEAFF
d_gene: TRBD1; j_gene: TRBJ1-2; abundance: .; v_gene: TRBV19; CDR3nt: TGTGCCAGTAGTATGACAACGGGCAGGGGGAATCTCTTAGGCTACACCTTC; CDR3aa: CASSMTTGRGNLLGYTF
d_gene: .; j_gene: TRBJ2-5; abundance: .; v_gene: TRBV4-1; CDR3nt: TGCGCCAGCAGCCTCGGACTCGTCAGCAGACATAGGGAGACCCAGCACTTC; CDR3aa: CASSLGLVSRHRETQHF
d_gene: .; j_gene: TRBJ2-2; abundance: .; v_gene: TRBV7-3; CDR3nt: TGTACTAGCAGTGCTTCGACAGGGACGGCCGGGGAGCTGTTTTTT; CDR3aa: CTSSASTGTAGELFF
d_gene: TRBD1; j_gene: TRBJ2-7; abundance: many; v_gene: TRBV27; CDR3nt: TGTGCCAGCAGTGGAACAGGGGCGTTAAACTCCTACGAGCAGTACTTC; CDR3aa: CASSGTGALNSYEQYF
d_gene: .; j_gene: TRBJ2-3; abundance: many; v_gene: TRBV7-9; CDR3nt: TGTGCCAGCAGCTTAGTCTTGGGCGGGGACACAGATACGCAGTATTTT; CDR3aa: CASSLVLGGDTDTQYF
d_gene: TRBD1; j_gene: TRBJ1-4; abundance: many; v_gene: TRBV29-1; CDR3nt: TGCAGCGTTAGCGGGACAGCAACTAATGAAAAACTGTTTTTT; CDR3aa: CSVSGTATNEKLFF
d_gene: TRBD1; j_gene: TRBJ1-6; abundance: .; v_gene: TRBV7-9; CDR3nt: TGTGCCAGCAGCGTATGGGAACAGGGGGATTCACCCCTCCACTTT; CDR3aa: CASSVWEQGDSPLHF
d_gene: TRBD1; j_gene: TRBJ2-3; abundance: many; v_gene: TRBV6-2/TRBV6-3; CDR3nt: TGTGCCAGCAGTGATCAAGGACAGGGGACCACAGATACGCAGTATTTT; CDR3aa: CASSDQGQGTTDTQYF
d_gene: .; j_gene: TRBJ2-5; abundance: many; v_gene: TRBV19; CDR3nt: TGTGCCAGTAGTATAGGGTGGGGGGCCCGTGAGACCCAGTACTTC; CDR3aa: CASSIGWGARETQYF
d_gene: TRBD2; j_gene: TRBJ2-5; abundance: .; v_gene: TRBV6-2/TRBV6-3; CDR3nt: TGTGCCACCCGACAGACAGAGCCCGGGGGGGAGACCCAGTACTTC; CDR3aa: CATRQTEPGGETQYF
d_gene: .; j_gene: TRBJ2-2; abundance: many; v_gene: TRBV9; CDR3nt: TGTGCCAGCAGTCCACAGCCCGGGACTCCGAACACCGGGGAGCTGTTTTTT; CDR3aa: CASSPQPGTPNTGELFF
d_gene: TRBD1; j_gene: TRBJ1-1; abundance: .; v_gene: TRBV19; CDR3nt: TGTGCCAGTACCTCAACAGGGGGCACTGAAGCTTTCTTT; CDR3aa: CASTSTGGTEAFF
d_gene: .; j_gene: TRBJ1-2; abundance: many; v_gene: TRBV15; CDR3nt: TGTGCCACCAGCAGAGGGACCCGGAGGATGGATGGCTACACCTTC; CDR3aa: CATSRGTRRMDGYTF
d_gene: TRBD2; j_gene: TRBJ2-3; abundance: .; v_gene: TRBV5-1; CDR3nt: TGCGCCAGCAGATCCGGGAGGACTCTGAGCACAGATACGCAGTATTTT; CDR3aa: CASRSGRTLSTDTQYF
d_gene: TRBD1; j_gene: TRBJ2-3; abundance: .; v_gene: TRBV2; CDR3nt: TGTGCCAGCAGGGGGACAGGCAAGCGAGGCGATACGCATTATTTT; CDR3aa: CASRGTGKRGDTHYF
d_gene: .; j_gene: TRBJ1-5; abundance: .; v_gene: TRBV19; CDR3nt: TGTGCCAGTAAGACAGGCTCAAATCAGCCCCAGCATTTT; CDR3aa: CASKTGSNQPQHF
d_gene: TRBD1; j_gene: TRBJ1-4; abundance: many; v_gene: TRBV5-1; CDR3nt: TGCGCCAGCAGCTCGACAGGGGGATCGGCTAATGAAAAACTGTTTTTT; CDR3aa: CASSSTGGSANEKLFF
d_gene: .; j_gene: TRBJ1-2; abundance: .; v_gene: TRBV18; CDR3nt: TGTGCCAGCTCACCACCTTCGGGGGAGAGTGGCTACACCTTC; CDR3aa: CASSPPSGESGYTF
d_gene: TRBD1; j_gene: TRBJ2-2; abundance: many; v_gene: TRBV10-3; CDR3nt: TGTGCCATCAGCCCGACAGGGTCCGGGGAGCTGTTTTTT; CDR3aa: CAISPTGSGELFF
d_gene: .; j_gene: TRBJ2-2; abundance: many; v_gene: TRBV7-6; CDR3nt: TGTGCCAGCAGCTCCCAGGAGGACACCGGGGAGCTGTTTTTT; CDR3aa: CASSSQEDTGELFF
d_gene: .; j_gene: TRBJ1-3; abundance: many; v_gene: TRBV19; CDR3nt: TGTGCCAGTAGTGCTCGCCGGTATCTTGGAAACACCATATATTTT; CDR3aa: CASSARRYLGNTIYF
d_gene: TRBD1; j_gene: TRBJ1-6; abundance: many; v_gene: TRBV27; CDR3nt: TGTGCCAGCAGTAGGGACAGCTTTAGCAATTCACCCCTCCACTTT; CDR3aa: CASSRDSFSNSPLHF
d_gene: .; j_gene: TRBJ2-2; abundance: few; v_gene: TRBV10-1; CDR3nt: TGCGCCAGGACGGGACATTCTGGAGCCGGGGAGCTGTTTTTT; CDR3aa: CARTGHSGAGELFF
d_gene: .; j_gene: TRBJ2-6; abundance: .; v_gene: TRBV28; CDR3nt: TGTGCCAGCAGTCCTCCCGGTGCACAGGCCAACGTCCTGACTTTC; CDR3aa: CASSPPGAQANVLTF
d_gene: TRBD2; j_gene: TRBJ2-3; abundance: .; v_gene: TRBV15; CDR3nt: TGTGCCACCAGCGCTACCGTAAACCCGACTAGCGGGCCCTATACGCAGTATTTT; CDR3aa: CATSATVNPTSGPYTQYF
d_gene: TRBD1; j_gene: TRBJ2-1; abundance: .; v_gene: TRBV5-1; CDR3nt: TGCGCCAGCAGCTTGGGGGACAGGACAAACGGGGACTCCTACAATGAGCAGTTCTTC; CDR3aa: CASSLGDRTNGDSYNEQFF
d_gene: .; j_gene: TRBJ1-6; abundance: medium-sized; v_gene: TRBV20-1; CDR3nt: TGCAGTGCTAGACCTCTCTCCGGGACGGTTAATTCACCCCTCCACTTT; CDR3aa: CSARPLSGTVNSPLHF
d_gene: TRBD2; j_gene: TRBJ2-7; abundance: many; v_gene: TRBV5-1; CDR3nt: TGCGCCAGTACCGGGACTAATCCTCCTGGTTCGTACTTC; CDR3aa: CASTGTNPPGSYF
d_gene: TRBD1; j_gene: TRBJ1-2; abundance: many; v_gene: TRBV6-6; CDR3nt: TGTGCCAGCAGTCCGGACAGGGCTTTTCGCTACACCTTC; CDR3aa: CASSPDRAFRYTF
d_gene: .; j_gene: TRBJ1-2; abundance: many; v_gene: TRBV7-9; CDR3nt: TGTGCCAGCAGCTGGTACACGGAGGACTTCTATGGCTACGCCTTC; CDR3aa: CASSWYTEDFYGYAF
d_gene: .; j_gene: TRBJ1-3; abundance: few; v_gene: TRBV27; CDR3nt: TGTGCCAGCAGTTTACGGGGGCCAGGGGCCGGAAACACCATATATTTT; CDR3aa: CASSLRGPGAGNTIYF
d_gene: TRBD1; j_gene: TRBJ1-4; abundance: .; v_gene: TRBV25-1; CDR3nt: TGTGCCAGCAGCCGAACCGGGACAGGGGATGAAAAACTGTTTTTT; CDR3aa: CASSRTGTGDEKLFF
d_gene: .; j_gene: TRBJ2-2; abundance: .; v_gene: TRBV15; CDR3nt: TGTGCCACCAGCAGATCCCAGGTCTCCGGGGAGCTGTTTTTT; CDR3aa: CATSRSQVSGELFF
d_gene: .; j_gene: TRBJ1-3; abundance: many; v_gene: TRBV7-2; CDR3nt: TGTGCCAGCAGCTTAGGCCAGGTATCTGGAAACACCATATATTTT; CDR3aa: CASSLGQVSGNTIYF
d_gene: .; j_gene: TRBJ2-7; abundance: many; v_gene: TRBV18; CDR3nt: TGTGCCAGCTCACTAAATCGGGTGGAGCAGTACTTC; CDR3aa: CASSLNRVEQYF